The present entry profiles one T cell receptor beta chain with its context. Its antigen is as yet unknown. This entry belongs to a study of beta chain features in type 1 diabetes. Across the whole study: The patient and healthy donor groups were comparable for age, gender and cell yields.

Whole-study results and caveats: Junctions at VDJ sites from type 1 diabetes patients had fewer insertions and more deletions. Over-representation of high TCR-expressing cells was a possible consequence of cDNA sequencing.

The whole isolated RNA underwent reverse transcription, so sequencing captured expressed TCRB transcripts. TCRdb's table, derived via immunoSEQ multiplex PCR, lists solely in-frame clones and lacks some. The table has hundreds of thousands of clones, approximately 30% seen once. V dropped 4 bases and J dropped 2; count of bases not matched to a gene: 6. The CDR3 runs to 15 residues. Germline V gene lookup returns CDR1 SEHNR and CDR2 FQNEAQ (reference sequence). The chain couples TRBV7-9 to TRBJ2-3; 7 nucleotides align to TRBD1. The sequenced material came from naive CD4+ T cells from blood. The clonotype was recovered from a young man in good health. The CDR3 spells CASSSRQGTTDTQYF. CDR3 bases: TGTGCCAGCAGCTCTAGACAGGGAACCACAGATACGCAGTATTTT.